One TCR beta chain is described in this entry. The germline gives CDR1 SGHAT, CDR2 FQNNGV. Between the trimmed V and J ends, which lost 1 base and 6 bases, there was a span of 7 bases. The CDR3 has 13 residues. In the original processing: Amplification with reference gene primers provided the estimates of nucleated cell counts. The data were produced by immunoSEQ multiplex PCR, yet TCRdb's version contains in-frame clones alone and is incomplete. The DNA gave D and trimming, while V, J and clone size come from that table. The sample consists of approximately 170,000 clones, about 87% of them appearing once. This record belongs to a study of blood T cell repertoires in COVID-19. Overall study: The study drew acute and convalescent COVID-19 samples from the United States, Italy and Spain. PBMCs, B-cell-depleted T cells, or T cells provided the cDNA or gDNA that made up the material.

The source of this sequence is a man aged 55 to 69 with acute or convalescent COVID-19. The sample taken for sequencing was peripheral blood. This chain links TRBV11-2 with TRBJ2-1; D is undetermined. The CDR3 sequence is CASSLVRGNEQFF. Written as DNA, the CDR3 is TGTGCCAGCAGCTTAGTGAGAGGCAATGAGCAGTTCTTC.